Sequencing of this T cell receptor (beta chain) was carried out in a study of OX40 agonist ivuxolimab in advanced cancers. The wider study: Patients received intravenous ivuxolimab every 2 weeks at 0.01 to 10 mg/kg. Recorded diagnoses for dose-escalation patients were hepatocellular carcinoma, melanoma, renal cell or head and neck cancer.

This CDR3 is built from 14 residues. Trimming pared 5 bases from V and 1 base from J, leaving 10 bases between. CDR1 is SGHNT, CDR2 YENEEA, per germline. Notes on this clone: Its antigen remains unidentified.

The assay was immunoSEQ multiplex PCR, and TCRdb's table has in-frame clones only and misses some. Here the sample spans 75,000 to 95,000 clones, 70% to 90% being singletons. Study-level results: Dosing at 0.1 to 3.0 mg/kg was accompanied by clonal expansion of CD4+ and CD8+ blood T cells by week 6.

This receptor was identified in an adult with an advanced solid tumor such as melanoma, head and neck, liver or kidney cancer. Here the sequenced sample was CD4+ or CD8+ T cells sorted from blood, taken in a trial of the OX40 agonist ivuxolimab. The rearrangement uses TRBV11-3 and TRBJ2-3, with D possibly being TRBD1 (6 bases). CDR3 region: CASSRGQRTDTQYF. In nucleotides, the CDR3 is TGTGCCAGCAGCCGGGGACAACGCACAGATACGCAGTATTTT.